This is a list of T cell receptor beta chains from one sample in a study of response to subunit inactivated influenza vaccine. TCRdb re-called the RT-PCR reads with MiXCR, one entry per CDR3 protein. The profile shows around 520,000 distinct CDR3 sequences, roughly 12% of them singletons. The source material was PBMCs from blood, sampled on the day of vaccination. These receptors were obtained from a man over 45 who received an inactivated influenza vaccine. Both conserved end residues are part of each CDR3. The D gene is left open where the match is weak. Only some rows state a clone size, as once, few, many or a class for expanded clones.

>NA|TRBJ2-7|NA|TRBV12-3/TRBV12-4
CASSRLDEQYF
TGTGCCAGCAGCAGACTGGACGAGCAGTACTTC
>NA|TRBJ2-1|few|TRBV20-1
CSPGPRTRDHYNEQFF
TGCAGCCCTGGCCCCAGGACCAGGGATCACTACAATGAGCAGTTCTTC
>NA|TRBJ2-3|few|TRBV29-1
CSVAVVSSTDTQYF
TGCAGCGTCGCCGTGGTGAGCAGCACAGATACGCAGTATTTT
>NA|TRBJ2-2|many|TRBV20-1
CSAIHSTGELFF
TGCAGTGCTATCCACAGCACCGGGGAGCTGTTTTTT
>NA|TRBJ2-1|NA|TRBV7-3
CASSSGGRDTNEQFF
TGTGCCAGCAGCTCGGGCGGGCGGGATACCAATGAGCAGTTCTTC
>NA|TRBJ2-7|NA|TRBV3-1
CASSQDDIGTYEQYF
TGTGCCAGCAGCCAAGACGACATCGGCACCTACGAGCAGTACTTC
>NA|TRBJ1-1|few|TRBV29-1
CSVGGTEAFF
TGCAGCGTTGGTGGAACTGAAGCTTTCTTT
>NA|TRBJ2-1|few|TRBV5-1
CASSLASEPRYNEQFF
TGCGCCAGCAGCTTGGCCTCTGAGCCTAGATACAATGAGCAGTTCTTC
>NA|TRBJ1-5|many|TRBV30
CACTINSNQPQHF
TGTGCCTGCACCATTAATAGCAATCAGCCCCAGCATTTT
>NA|TRBJ2-5|NA|TRBV5-1
CASSVTGIQETQYF
TGCGCCAGCAGCGTGACGGGGATACAAGAGACCCAGTACTTC
>NA|TRBJ2-5|many|TRBV12-3/TRBV12-4
CASSLTAKQETQYF
TGTGCCAGCAGTTTGACAGCAAAGCAAGAGACCCAGTACTTC
>NA|TRBJ2-1|few|TRBV6-1
CASSPLPGASLGEQFF
TGTGCCAGCAGTCCGTTGCCGGGGGCCTCTTTGGGTGAGCAGTTCTTC
>TRBD1|TRBJ1-2|NA|TRBV15
CATSSFDRGGYTF
TGTGCCACCAGCAGTTTTGACAGGGGCGGCTACACCTTC
>TRBD2|TRBJ2-3|NA|TRBV20-1
CSARTSLSTDTQYF
TGCAGTGCCAGGACTAGCCTCAGCACAGATACGCAGTATTTT
>TRBD1|TRBJ2-7|many|TRBV20-1
CSARPPTGGEQYF
TGCAGTGCTAGACCTCCGACAGGGGGCGAGCAGTACTTC
>TRBD2|TRBJ2-5|few|TRBV3-1
CASSKLAGDWKETQYF
TGTGCCAGCAGCAAATTAGCGGGAGACTGGAAAGAGACCCAGTACTTC
>NA|TRBJ1-2|NA|TRBV12-3/TRBV12-4
CASSPRGANYGYTF
TGTGCCAGCAGTCCAAGGGGGGCTAACTATGGCTACACCTTC
>NA|TRBJ2-7|few|TRBV11-2
CASSSLVRFYEQYF
TGTGCCAGCAGCTCCCTCGTTAGGTTCTACGAGCAGTACTTC
>TRBD1|TRBJ2-5|NA|TRBV29-1
CSYRDRGSGETQYF
TGCAGCTACCGGGACAGGGGGTCCGGAGAGACCCAGTACTTC
>NA|TRBJ2-7|few|TRBV10-3
CAISEGQTGRWYF
TGTGCCATCAGTGAAGGACAGACCGGCCGTTGGTACTTC
>NA|TRBJ1-2|few|TRBV20-1
CSARDATVYGYTF
TGCAGTGCTAGAGATGCGACTGTATATGGCTACACCTTC
>TRBD1|TRBJ2-7|few|TRBV29-1
CSVEWGQVPYEQYF
TGCAGCGTTGAATGGGGACAGGTCCCCTACGAGCAGTACTTC
>TRBD1|TRBJ2-2|few|TRBV7-7
CASRDRSTGELFF
TGTGCTAGCAGGGACAGGAGCACCGGGGAGCTGTTTTTT
>TRBD1|TRBJ2-3|few|TRBV7-9
CASTYDRDRLLGTQYF
TGTGCCAGCACCTACGACCGGGACAGGTTGTTAGGGACGCAGTATTTT
>TRBD2|TRBJ2-2|NA|TRBV14
CASSQDLGLAADTGELFF
TGTGCCAGCAGCCAAGATCTAGGGCTAGCGGCGGACACCGGGGAGCTGTTTTTT
>TRBD1|TRBJ2-7|NA|TRBV27
CASSPSTGTDYEQYF
TGTGCCAGCAGCCCGAGTACCGGGACAGACTACGAGCAGTACTTC
>NA|TRBJ1-4|few|TRBV7-2
CASSLDPGPWGKLFF
TGTGCCAGCAGCTTAGACCCCGGACCCTGGGGAAAACTGTTTTTT
>NA|TRBJ2-1|NA|TRBV3-1
CASSQDTGAKFF
TGTGCCAGCAGCCAAGATACCGGGGCGAAGTTCTTC
>NA|TRBJ2-3|few|TRBV10-1
CASNEGGTDTQYF
TGCGCCAGCAACGAAGGGGGCACAGATACGCAGTATTTT
>TRBD2|TRBJ2-1|NA|TRBV24-1
CATSDPARGEDNEQFF
TGTGCCACCAGTGACCCAGCACGGGGGGAGGACAATGAGCAGTTCTTC
>TRBD1|TRBJ2-7|NA|TRBV20-1
CSASRQGNEQYF
TGCAGTGCTAGCCGACAGGGTAACGAGCAGTACTTC
>TRBD2|TRBJ2-4|NA|TRBV12-3/TRBV12-4
CASSYAGTINIQYF
TGTGCCAGCAGTTACGCCGGGACTATAAACATTCAGTACTTC
>NA|TRBJ1-5|NA|TRBV5-6
CASSLGSVSNQPQHF
TGTGCCAGCAGCTTGGGGAGTGTTAGCAATCAGCCCCAGCATTTT
>NA|TRBJ1-1|few|TRBV4-2
CASSQVLRNTEAFF
TGTGCCAGCAGCCAAGTGCTGAGGAACACTGAAGCTTTCTTT
>TRBD1|TRBJ2-5|many|TRBV5-1
CASSSRGLETQYF
TGCGCCAGCAGCTCCAGGGGGCTCGAGACCCAGTACTTC
>TRBD1|TRBJ2-7|few|TRBV5-1
CASSSLAGQGGEQYF
TGCGCCAGCAGCTCCCTCGCGGGACAGGGGGGCGAGCAGTACTTC
>TRBD1|TRBJ1-1|NA|TRBV27
CASSIRDRATTEAFF
TGTGCCAGCAGTATTAGGGACAGGGCAACCACTGAAGCTTTCTTT
>NA|TRBJ2-7|NA|TRBV28
CASSLHRLSEQYF
TGTGCCAGCAGCTTGCACAGGCTTTCCGAGCAGTACTTC
>NA|TRBJ1-6|NA|TRBV5-5
CASRYQNSPLHF
TGTGCCAGCAGATACCAAAATTCACCCCTCCACTTT
>TRBD1|TRBJ1-6|NA|TRBV20-1
CSARTGQGEVSPLHF
TGCAGTGCTAGAACAGGACAGGGGGAAGTTTCACCCCTCCACTTT
>NA|TRBJ1-3|few|TRBV2
CASSQDGGNTIYF
TGTGCCAGCAGCCAGGACGGGGGAAACACCATATATTTT
>TRBD2|TRBJ2-1|NA|TRBV7-2
CASSPRGSGRRGEQFF
TGTGCCAGCAGTCCTAGGGGTAGCGGGAGAAGAGGTGAGCAGTTCTTC